One and the same sample provided the 22 T cell receptor beta chains below, sequenced in a study of blood T cell repertoires in COVID-19. Produced via immunoSEQ multiplex PCR; TCRdb's table is partial and in-frame only. Of approximately 150,000 clones listed, around nine tenths are singletons. The sample consisted of peripheral blood. These receptors were obtained from a human donor in a cohort sampled during active COVID-19.

The V and J genes are TRBV19 and TRBJ1-5; TRBD1 might be the D (6 bases). The germline gives CDR1 LNHDA, CDR2 SQIVND (reference sequence). V was clipped by 6 bases and J by 5 bases, with 17 bases between them. The CDR3 consists of 15 residues. The CDR3 loop reads CASRTGNSVYQPQHF. Written as DNA, the CDR3 is TGTGCCAGTAGAACAGGGAATAGCGTCTATCAGCCCCAGCATTTT.

The chain employs TRBV10-1 and TRBJ1-3, with D uncertain. This CDR3 is built from 13 residues. Germline-derived CDR1 and CDR2 are WNHNN and SYGVQD (reference sequence). V was clipped by 6 bases and J by 0 bases, with 6 bases between them. The CDR3 DNA follows: TGCGCCAGCAGCAGGAACTCTGGAAACACCATATATTTT. This gives the protein CASSRNSGNTIYF.

The chain combines TRBV5-1 with TRBJ2-7; possible D gene TRBD1, 6 bases. The CDR3 is made up of 11 amino acids. Per germline, CDR1 SGHRS and CDR2 YFSETQ. Trimming pared 5 bases from V and 4 bases from J, leaving 7 bases between. The CDR3 DNA reads as TGCGCCAGCAGAGGGGGTTACGAGCAGTACTTC. Amino acids: CASRGGYEQYF.

This chain links TRBV4-2 with TRBJ1-2; D remains ambiguous. Germline lookup yields CDR1 LGHNA and CDR2 YNFKEQ. The CDR3 totals 16 residues. V was shortened by 0 bases and J by 2 bases, with 13 bases between the two germline ends. CDR3 in DNA: TGTGCCAGCAGCCAAGAAGGGTTGAGCGGAAACTATGGCTACACCTTC. This sequence encodes CASSQEGLSGNYGYTF.

In this sample, this clone turned up a few times. The gene calls are TRBV19 and TRBJ2-3; TRBD2 agrees at 7 bases. J gave up 3 bases and V 3 bases, and 6 bases lay outside the gene matches. Germline V lookup: CDR1 LNHDA, CDR2 SQIVND (reference sequence). This CDR3 region has 15 residues. The DNA for the CDR3 is TGTGCCAGTAGTATGGGAGGGAGTGGAACAGATACGCAGTATTTT. It yields the protein CASSMGGSGTDTQYF. Full variable domain (outside the CDR3, taken from reference TRBV19 and TRBJ2-3): DGGITQSPKYLFRKEGQNVTLSCEQNLNHDAMYWYRQDPGQGLRLIYYSQIVNDFQKGDIAEGYSVSREKKESFPLTVTSAQKNPTAFYLCASSMGGSGTDTQYFGPGTRLTVL.

V is TRBV11-2 and J is TRBJ2-1; maybe TRBD2 (5 bases). Trimming removed 0 bases at V and 8 bases at J, with 8 bases between. The germline gives CDR1 SGHAT, CDR2 FQNNGV. CDR3 length: 13 amino acids. The CDR3 reads CASSLDLGDEQFF. DNA for the CDR3: TGTGCCAGCAGCTTAGATCTGGGAGATGAGCAGTTCTTC.

The rearrangement joins TRBV18 to TRBJ1-1; D unresolved. The V gene's germline CDR1 is KGHSH and CDR2 LQKENI. The CDR3 has 13 residues. The V gene lost 6 bases and the J gene lost 4 bases, with 12 bases spanning the gap. CDR3 sequence (DNA): TGTGCCAGCTCCCAACGGGGTGGCACTGAAGCTTTCTTT. Its translation is CASSQRGGTEAFF.

The CDR3 bases are TGTGCCAGCAGGGGACAGGGGGAATCCTACGAGCAGTACTTC. This sequence encodes CASRGQGESYEQYF. The rearrangement links TRBV28 to TRBJ2-7, with 11 bases lining up with TRBD1. There are 14 residues in the CDR3. V lost 6 bases, J lost 1 base, and 2 bases stayed unmatched. The germline V gene encodes CDR1 MDHEN and CDR2 SYDVKM.

V is TRBV5-1 and J is TRBJ2-5, with 7 nucleotides matching TRBD2. J gave up 4 bases and V 0 bases, and 6 bases lay outside the gene matches. The CDR3 contains 15 residues. Per germline, CDR1 SGHRS and CDR2 YFSETQ. This chain's CDR3 is CASSLATSYGETQYF. DNA of the CDR3: TGCGCCAGCAGCTTGGCGACTAGCTACGGAGAGACCCAGTACTTC. The whole variable domain, remainder taken from reference TRBV5-1 and TRBJ2-5, is KAGVTQTPRYLIKTRGQQVTLSCSPISGHRSVSWYQQTPGQGLQFLFEYFSETQRNKGNFPGRFSGRQFSNSRSEMNVSTLELGDSALYLCASSLATSYGETQYFGPGTRLLVL.

The rearrangement links TRBV3-1 (or the pseudogene TRBV3-2) to TRBJ2-1; TRBD2 agrees at 14 bases. The length of the CDR3 is 15 residues. Trimming removed 7 bases from V and 8 bases from J; junction bases left unmatched: 7. CDR1 is LGHDT and CDR2 is YNNKEL in the germline V gene (reference sequence). The CDR3 here is CASTLTSGGVDEQFF. In DNA form, the CDR3 reads TGTGCCAGCACCCTGACTAGCGGGGGGGTAGATGAGCAGTTCTTC.

V is TRBV7-3 and J is TRBJ2-7, with 10 bases fitting TRBD2. Germline V gives CDR1 SGHTA, CDR2 FQGTGA. The V gene end was trimmed by 6 bases and the J gene end by 4 bases; junction bases not matched to a gene: 6. The CDR3 runs to 14 residues. CDR3: CASSQVAGGYEQYF. The CDR3 nucleotides are TGTGCCAGCAGTCAGGTAGCGGGGGGTTACGAGCAGTACTTC.

CDR3 sequence (DNA): TGTGCCAGCAGCTTCGACAGGGGGCTCGGCTACACCTTC. Translated: CASSFDRGLGYTF. The chain couples TRBV5-8 to TRBJ1-2; 10 bases match TRBD1. The V gene's germline CDR1 is SGHTS and CDR2 YDEGEE. V lost 2 bases, J lost 8 bases, and 3 bases stayed unmatched. CDR3 length: 13 residues.

J is TRBJ1-4 and V is TRBV29-1, with D uncertain. This CDR3 spans 12 amino acids. V dropped 4 bases and J dropped 2 bases, with 5 bases sitting between them. The germline V gene has CDR1 SQVTM and CDR2 ANQGSEA. The chain's CDR3 is CSVVMTNEKLFF. CDR3 nucleotides: TGCAGCGTTGTTATGACTAATGAAAAACTGTTTTTT. Full variable domain (outside the CDR3, taken from reference TRBV29-1 and TRBJ1-4): SAVISQKPSRDICQRGTSLTIQCQVDSQVTMMFWYRQQPGQSLTLIATANQGSEATYESGFVIDKFPISRPNLTFSTLTVSNMSPEDSSIYLCSVVMTNEKLFFGSGTQLSVL.

The chain uses TRBV10-2 and TRBJ2-5, with 12 bases matching TRBD2. The trim removed 3 bases at V and 4 bases at J, leaving 9 bases unmatched. This CDR3 is built from 17 residues. The germline V gene encodes CDR1 WSHSY and CDR2 SAAADI. In DNA form, the CDR3 reads TGCGCCAGCAGTGATTGGCTAGCGGGGGGGAATCGAGAGACCCAGTACTTC. It is translated as CASSDWLAGGNRETQYF.

CDR3: CASSLDYNPQFF. The CDR3 DNA reads as TGTGCCAGCAGCTTAGACTACAACCCACAGTTCTTC. This rearrangement joins TRBV7-2 to TRBJ2-1; unclear D gene. V was cut by 1 base and J by 13 bases, with 11 bases left in between. CDR3 size: 12 residues. Germline values: CDR1 SGHTA, CDR2 FQGNSA.

The genes are TRBV6-4 and TRBJ2-1; 11 bases are shared with TRBD2. CDR3 length: 15 amino acids. J lost 5 bases, V lost 6 bases, and 6 bases had no gene match. Germline V lookup: CDR1 MRHNA, CDR2 SNTAGT. This CDR3 reads CASSLLAGANNEQFF. In DNA, the CDR3 is TGTGCCAGCAGCCTACTAGCGGGGGCCAACAATGAGCAGTTCTTC.

The CDR3 protein is CASSYGGTSGGTDTQYF. In nucleotides, the CDR3 is TGTGCCAGCAGTTACGGAGGGACTAGCGGGGGCACAGATACGCAGTATTTT. The V and J genes are TRBV6-2 or TRBV6-3 and TRBJ2-3, with 13 bases matching TRBD2. CDR1 is MNHEY and CDR2 is SVGEGT in the germline V gene. Trimming at V came to 2 bases and at J to 1 base, leaving 3 bases not matched to a gene. The CDR3 runs 17 residues.

The CDR3 nucleotides read TGTGCCAGTAGGGGACAGGGGTCCGGGGAGCTGTTTTTT. Translating gives CASRGQGSGELFF. V usage is TRBV19 and J usage is TRBJ2-2; 10 positions agree with TRBD1. V dropped 6 bases and J dropped 6; count of bases not matched to a gene: 1. Per germline, CDR1 LNHDA and CDR2 SQIVND (reference sequence). The CDR3 spans 13 residues.

For this clone: This same CDR3 is encoded by further DNA sequences in the sample. The chain links TRBV7-3 to TRBJ2-1, with D tentatively TRBD2 (6 bases). This CDR3 has 15 residues. Germline V CDR1 and CDR2: SGHTA, FQGTGA. The V gene lost 5 bases and the J gene lost 2 bases, with 13 bases spanning the gap. For the CDR3, the DNA is TGTGCCAGCAGCCTCTCCGGGGGACCCTACAATGAGCAGTTCTTC. Its protein product is CASSLSGGPYNEQFF.

This clone appeared a few times. The CDR3 coding sequence is TGTGCCAGCAGCTTAATGTCGGGGGGCCGGACCGGGGAGCTGTTTTTT. This codes for CASSLMSGGRTGELFF. This sequence joins TRBV5-4 and TRBJ2-2, with a tentative D call TRBD2 (7 bases). Germline-derived CDR1 and CDR2 are SGHNT and YYREEE (reference sequence). V was clipped by 2 bases and J by 5 bases, with 16 bases between them. This CDR3 is built from 16 residues.

The chain couples TRBV28 to TRBJ1-1; tentative D call: TRBD1 (6 bases). The ends were cut back, 8 bases at V and 6 bases at J, with 22 bases in the middle. The V gene's germline CDR1 is MDHEN and CDR2 SYDVKM. This CDR3 has 15 residues. CDR3 nucleotides: TGTGCCAGCCTAACCTTGGGAGGGGGGTACGCTGAAGCTTTCTTT. Translating gives CASLTLGGGYAEAFF.

The gene calls are TRBV7-3 and TRBJ1-2, with 11 bases aligning to TRBD1. Trimming cost V 4 bases and J 3 bases; bases outside gene matches: 4. The CDR3 sequence is 15 residues long. The germline V gene has CDR1 SGHTA and CDR2 FQGTGA. The CDR3 spells CASSSRTGGDYGYTF. The CDR3 bases are TGTGCCAGCAGCTCCCGGACAGGGGGCGACTATGGCTACACCTTC.